The 21 T cell receptor beta chains below come from one sample, sequenced in a study of blood T cell repertoires in COVID-19. Only in-frame clones appear in the TCRdb table, and some are missing; sequencing was by immunoSEQ multiplex PCR. The sample consists of some 120,000 clones, 83% of them appearing once. Input material: peripheral blood. These receptor sequences come from a man under 40 with acute or convalescent COVID-19.

The CDR3 is CASSLVAGGPGELFF. The CDR3, as DNA: TGCGCCAGCAGCTTGGTAGCGGGAGGGCCCGGGGAGCTGTTTTTT. V and J are TRBV5-1 and TRBJ2-2, with 11 bases aligning to TRBD2. The germline gives CDR1 SGHRS, CDR2 YFSETQ. J lost 6 bases, V lost 0 bases, and 1 base had no gene match. This CDR3 region has 15 residues.

The chain uses TRBV25-1 and TRBJ2-1; TRBD2 is a possible D gene (5 bases). The CDR3 spans 13 residues. Germline V CDR1 and CDR2: MGHDK, SYGVNS. V was shortened by 4 bases and J by 7 bases, with 11 bases between the two germline ends. This CDR3 is CASSAGVRNEQFF. In nucleotides, the CDR3 is TGTGCCAGCAGTGCCGGGGTAAGGAATGAGCAGTTCTTC. Full variable domain (missing parts from reference TRBV25-1 and TRBJ2-1): EADIYQTPRYLVIGTGKKITLECSQTMGHDKMYWYQQDPGMELHLIHYSYGVNSTEKGDLSSESTVSRIRTEHFPLTLESARPSHTSQYLCASSAGVRNEQFFGPGTRLTVL.

V gene TRBV5-8 combines with J gene TRBJ2-7; TRBD2 aligns across 8 bases. The germline V gene encodes CDR1 SGHTS and CDR2 YDEGEE. This CDR3 comprises 13 residues. Unmatched junction bases numbered 3, after V lost 1 base and J lost 6 bases. DNA of the CDR3: TGTGCCAGCAGCTTGATCCGGGGGGGCGAGCAGTACGTC. Encoded protein: CASSLIRGGEQYV.

The chain combines TRBV2 with TRBJ1-2; D is ambiguous. Germline V gene sequence: CDR1 SNHLY, CDR2 FYNNEI. V lost 1 base and J 4 bases, leaving 13 bases between the germline ends. The CDR3 spans 15 residues. The CDR3 region has the DNA TGTGCCAGCAGTGAAGAAGGCATTTCGGGCTATGGCTACACCTTC. Translated, it gives CASSEEGISGYGYTF.

The rearrangement uses TRBV7-9 and TRBJ2-6; D may be TRBD1 (6 bases). The CDR3 extends over 18 amino acids. CDR1 is SEHNR and CDR2 is FQNEAQ in the germline V gene (reference sequence). Trimming stripped 5 bases from V and 0 bases from J, with 17 bases between. The CDR3 sequence: CASSLPGQYLSGANVLTF. The CDR3 DNA is TGTGCCAGCAGCCTTCCCGGACAGTATCTCTCTGGGGCCAACGTCCTGACTTTC.

This sequence joins TRBV7-8 and TRBJ1-5; TRBD1 might be the D (5 bases). V was pared by 0 bases and J by 3 bases, with 9 bases between. The germline V gene encodes CDR1 SGHVS and CDR2 FQNEAQ. The CDR3 loop spans 15 amino acids. CDR3 protein: CASSLALTDNQPQHF. CDR3 DNA: TGTGCCAGCAGCTTAGCGCTGACAGACAATCAGCCCCAGCATTTT.

J is TRBJ1-2 and V is TRBV19; 7 bases map to TRBD1. CDR1 is LNHDA, CDR2 SQIVND, per germline (reference sequence). Losses at the gene ends were 7 bases for V and 2 bases for J; bases not matched to a gene: 4. CDR3 length: 13 amino acids. The CDR3 DNA sequence: TGTGCCAGTACTCGGACAGGAAACTATGGCTACACCTTC. It encodes CASTRTGNYGYTF.

The chain combines TRBV27 with TRBJ1-1; 7 bases fit TRBD1. The CDR3 consists of 13 residues. Germline CDR1 and CDR2: MNHEY and SMNVEV (reference sequence). J was trimmed by 9 bases and V by 6 bases; bases with no gene match: 10. The DNA for the CDR3 is TGTGCCAGCAGCTTTATAGAGGGACAGCAAGCTTTCTTT. This sequence encodes CASSFIEGQQAFF.

This clone was counted a few times. The gene calls are TRBV7-3 and TRBJ2-2; 9 positions agree with TRBD2. V dropped 1 base and J dropped 6; count of bases not matched to a gene: 6. The germline V gene has CDR1 SGHTA and CDR2 FQGTGA. The length of the CDR3 is 16 residues. CDR3 region: CASSLMAGGQSGELFF. The CDR3 nucleotides read TGTGCCAGCAGCTTAATGGCGGGAGGGCAGTCCGGGGAGCTGTTTTTT.

This sequence joins TRBV14 and TRBJ2-3, with D maybe TRBD2 (6 bases). Germline V CDR1 and CDR2: SGHDN, FVKESK. This CDR3 has 14 residues. V was shortened by 4 bases and J by 3 bases, with 11 bases between the two germline ends. In DNA, the CDR3 is TGTGCCAGCAGCCCCCAACTAGCTACAGATACGCAGTATTTT. Translated: CASSPQLATDTQYF.

V usage is TRBV19 and J usage is TRBJ1-1; 9 bases are a match to TRBD1. The trim removed 5 bases at V and 0 bases at J, leaving 1 base unmatched. CDR3 length: 14 residues. Germline V gives CDR1 LNHDA, CDR2 SQIVND (reference sequence). CDR3 DNA: TGTGCCAGTAGTGACAGGGGGATGAACACTGAAGCTTTCTTT. It is translated as CASSDRGMNTEAFF. Complete variable domain (other parts from reference TRBV19 and TRBJ1-1): DGGITQSPKYLFRKEGQNVTLSCEQNLNHDAMYWYRQDPGQGLRLIYYSQIVNDFQKGDIAEGYSVSREKKESFPLTVTSAQKNPTAFYLCASSDRGMNTEAFFGQGTRLTVV.

The V and J genes are TRBV5-1 and TRBJ1-1; D is perhaps TRBD1 (6 bases). V was trimmed by 4 bases and J by 7 bases, leaving 14 bases between them. Per germline, CDR1 SGHRS and CDR2 YFSETQ. The CDR3 spans 13 residues. CDR3 nucleotide sequence: TGCGCCAGCAGCGGCAGGGGATCTGATGAAGCTTTCTTT. Its translation: CASSGRGSDEAFF.

This rearrangement joins TRBV6-5 to TRBJ2-2; maybe TRBD2 (5 bases). The CDR3 covers 15 residues. Germline assignment: CDR1 MNHEY and CDR2 SVGAGI. Trimming removed 4 bases from V and 0 bases from J, with 9 bases in between. CDR3 in amino acids: CASSFDGTNTGELFF. CDR3 DNA sequence: TGTGCCAGCAGTTTCGACGGGACGAACACCGGGGAGCTGTTTTTT.

The V and J genes are TRBV6-5 and TRBJ1-2, with a weak D call TRBD1 (6 bases). Germline V gene data show CDR1 as MNHEY and CDR2 as SVGAGI. The CDR3 spans 11 residues. The V and J ends lost 6 bases and 4 bases respectively, with 6 bases between them. CDR3 DNA sequence: TGTGCCAGCAGGGACAGCTATGGCTACACCTTC. It encodes CASRDSYGYTF.

The rearrangement links TRBV19 to TRBJ1-1; TRBD1 matches 7 bases. This CDR3 has 13 residues. The ends lost 8 bases at V and 2 bases at J; junction bases unmatched: 5. The V gene's germline CDR1 is LNHDA and CDR2 SQIVND (reference sequence). Here the CDR3 reads CASAGTANTEAFF. The CDR3, as DNA: TGTGCCAGTGCCGGGACAGCAAACACTGAAGCTTTCTTT.

The rearrangement links TRBV6-5 to TRBJ1-2, with 7 nucleotides matching TRBD1. V was pared by 6 bases and J by 6 bases, with 7 bases of the junction left unmatched. This CDR3 is 13 amino acids long. CDR1 MNHEY and CDR2 SVGAGI come from the germline V gene. CDR3 nucleotide sequence: TGTGCCAGCAGGACCGGACAGGCGGATGGCTACACCTTC. This codes for CASRTGQADGYTF.

The CDR3 DNA reads TGTGCCAGCAGCTTAGGACAGGGGAGGGCAGATACGCAGTATTTT. Translation gives CASSLGQGRADTQYF. This sequence joins TRBV7-2 and TRBJ2-3; D is perhaps TRBD1 (8 bases). The V end was cut by 1 base, the J end by 4 bases, with 12 bases between. Germline V CDR1 and CDR2: SGHTA, FQGNSA. The CDR3 loop spans 15 amino acids.

The chain combines TRBV6-5 with TRBJ1-6; TRBD1 agrees at 7 bases. The CDR3 consists of 14 residues. From germline, CDR1 is MNHEY and CDR2 SVGAGI. Losses at the gene ends were 4 bases for V and 8 bases for J; bases not matched to a gene: 5. This CDR3 reads CASSSDRAYSPLHF. DNA for the CDR3: TGTGCCAGCAGTTCTGACAGGGCTTATTCACCCCTCCACTTT.

This clone turned up a few times. V gene TRBV6-6 combines with J gene TRBJ1-5; 7 nucleotides align to TRBD1. CDR1 and CDR2 from the germline V gene are MNHNY and SVGAGI (reference sequence). The V and J ends lost 6 bases and 3 bases, in that order; junction bases with no gene match: 5. CDR3 length: 14 amino acids. CDR3 region: CASRRQGANQPQHF. As DNA, the CDR3 is TGTGCCAGCAGGCGACAGGGTGCCAATCAGCCCCAGCATTTT.

The genes are TRBV19 and TRBJ1-1; possibly TRBD1 for D (5 bases). The CDR3 extends over 15 amino acids. Germline V CDR1 and CDR2: LNHDA, SQIVND (reference sequence). V dropped 6 bases and J dropped 6 bases, with 20 bases sitting between them. This CDR3 reads CASSQGLLIRAEAFF. Written as DNA, the CDR3 is TGTGCCAGTAGCCAGGGACTGCTCATCCGGGCTGAAGCTTTCTTT.

The rearrangement links TRBV4-1 to TRBJ1-6; TRBD1 aligns across 8 bases. The CDR3 runs to 14 residues. CDR1 is MGHRA, CDR2 YSYEKL, per germline. The ends lost 6 bases at V and 10 bases at J; junction bases unmatched: 8. CDR3 coding DNA: TGCGCCAGCAGACCTACAGGGGGGGGCTCACCCCTCCACTTT. It specifies CASRPTGGGSPLHF.